This TCR beta chain is drawn from a study of identical twins. Trimming removed 1 base at V and 4 bases at J, with 16 bases between. This CDR3 contains 16 residues. Germline values: CDR1 MGHDK, CDR2 SYGVNS. One entry per CDR3 protein results from TCRdb running MiXCR on the 5' RACE reads. The sample has 550,000 to 700,000 distinct CDR3 sequences; around 20% are singletons. This clonotype was counted only a few times. These data also featured in a second study, about T cells expressing NK-cell markers. From that second work: CD3+CD56+NKG2C+, CD3+CD56+NKG2C- and CD3+CD56-NKG2C+ T cells, once sorted, supplied the TCR beta repertoires.

The chain uses TRBV25-1 and TRBJ2-5; D tentatively fits TRBD1 or TRBD2 (7 bases each). The clonotype originates from a woman between 18 and 29 years old in good health. The specimen sequenced was PBMCs. Here the CDR3 reads CASSESSRGGRETQYF. In nucleotides, the CDR3 is TGTGCCAGCAGTGAATCGAGCAGGGGGGGTCGAGAGACCCAGTACTTC.